This T cell receptor (beta chain) was documented in a study of spatial heterogeneity in lung cancer. Study-wide context: Averaged across combinations, each unique TCR and UMI pairing appeared more than ten times in raw reads, which were uncorrected.

V lost 6 bases to trimming and J lost 2 bases, with 17 bases between them. Germline V gene lookup returns CDR1 MNHEY and CDR2 SMNVEV (reference sequence). The CDR3 contains 15 residues. Worth noting for this clonotype: Its target is not known.

Regarding the study as a whole: Ubiquitous expanded tumor TCRs appeared in blood more at resection than follow-up.

Time point defined: sample taken at primary tumor resection. The sequenced material consisted of unsorted whole RNA from tumor, nontumor lung or frozen PBMC. The donor population consisted of approximately 70 patients with untreated, early-stage non-small cell lung cancer. TCRdb re-analysed the 5' RACE reads in MiXCR, keeping a single row per CDR3 protein. The sample carries tens of thousands of distinct CDR3 sequences, 3.5% to 5.5% recorded once. The sample in question was PBMCs, obtained at surgery. The source is a male donor with early-stage non-small cell lung cancer. The gene calls are TRBV27 and TRBJ2-7, with no clear D. DNA of the CDR3: TGTGCCAGCAGCATCCCCGGCGCACTCCCCTACGAGCAGTACTTC. It specifies CASSIPGALPYEQYF.